This T cell receptor (beta chain) was documented in a study of blood T cell repertoires in COVID-19. Across the study: Specimens from acute and convalescent COVID-19 originated in the United States, Italy and Spain. Sample material is recorded as cDNA or gDNA derived from T cells, B-cell-depleted T cells, or PBMCs.

Authors' data handling: The authors estimated nucleated cell counts from reference gene primer amplification. Some clones are missing from TCRdb's copy, which holds only in-frame ones; the method was immunoSEQ multiplex PCR. The DNA gave D and trimming, while V, J and clone size come from that table. The data show around 130,000 clones, around four fifths seen once. There are 13 residues in the CDR3. Sequenced material: peripheral blood. The J gene is TRBJ2-7, the V gene TRBV21-1; TRBD1 reflects the table's D call only, with no check against the DNA. TRBV21-1 is noted as a pseudogene. The clonotype comes from a human donor in a cohort sampled during active COVID-19. The CDR3 region has the DNA TGTGCCACCATCAGGGACAGCGTCTACGAGCAGTACTTC. Amino acid sequence: CATIRDSVYEQYF.